One sample yielded the 31 T cell receptor beta chains listed below, sequenced in a study of CD4+ T cells in melanoma. Clones were read by immunoSEQ multiplex PCR, and TCRdb kept only the in-frame ones, dropping some. The profile shows about 11,000 clones, approximately 68% of them singletons. The sequenced sample was cells from a culture (not recorded whether cultured in vitro). These receptor sequences come from a human donor with melanoma.

This chain connects TRBV18 to TRBJ1-1, with D uncertain. Looked up from germline, CDR1 is KGHSH and CDR2 is LQKENI. The CDR3 loop spans 14 amino acids. Deletions cut 4 bases from V and 3 bases from J, with 12 bases between. CDR3 DNA: TGTGCCAGCTCACTAGCGGGGAAGGACACTGAAGCTTTCTTT. Translated, it gives CASSLAGKDTEAFF.

The chain joins TRBV11-1 to TRBJ1-1; D may be TRBD1 (6 bases). Per the germline V gene, CDR1 is SGHAT and CDR2 is FQDESV (reference sequence). The CDR3 spans 11 residues. The V and J ends lost 5 bases and 10 bases respectively, with 11 bases between them. The DNA for the CDR3 is TGTGCCAGCAGCCACGGACAGAGAGCTTTCTTT. Protein sequence: CASSHGQRAFF.

The chain uses TRBV6-5 and TRBJ1-5; weak D call: TRBD1 (5 bases). Germline assignment: CDR1 MNHEY and CDR2 SVGAGI. This CDR3 region has 15 residues. Trimming took 6 bases from V and 3 from J, leaving 15 bases between them. CDR3 amino acids: CASSRASGSNQPQHF. CDR3 DNA: TGTGCCAGCAGCCGCGCATCAGGGTCCAATCAGCCCCAGCATTTT.

The chain employs TRBV27 and TRBJ2-1; a weak D match, TRBD2 (5 bases). The V end lost 1 base, the J end lost 9 bases, and 25 bases lay between the germline ends. Germline-derived CDR1 and CDR2 are MNHEY and SMNVEV (reference sequence). The CDR3 consists of 18 residues. Here the CDR3 reads CASSLFGVDSGIGGEQFF. Here the CDR3 DNA reads TGTGCCAGCAGTTTATTTGGCGTCGACTCCGGGATCGGCGGTGAGCAGTTCTTC.

The chain joins TRBV18 to TRBJ1-1; D is unresolved. V lost 1 base and J lost 1, with 7 bases in between. Germline CDR1 is KGHSH and CDR2 is LQKENI. CDR3 length: 14 residues. The CDR3, as DNA: TGTGCCAGCTCACCACTGACGAGGAACACTGAAGCTTTCTTT. Residues: CASSPLTRNTEAFF.

The rearrangement links TRBV29-1 to TRBJ1-2; TRBD1 aligns across 9 bases. The CDR3 sequence is 15 residues long. From germline, CDR1 is SQVTM and CDR2 ANQGSEA. The V segment lost 3 bases and the J segment 5 bases; nucleotides outside the gene matches: 10. In DNA, the CDR3 is TGCAGCGTTGACGAAACCGGGACAGGGAGGTATGGCTACACCTTC. Translation gives CSVDETGTGRYGYTF.

The V call is TRBV6-5, the J call TRBJ1-2; 7 nucleotides align to TRBD1. The CDR3 loop spans 12 amino acids. The V gene end was trimmed by 8 bases and the J gene end by 2 bases; junction bases not matched to a gene: 2. Germline-derived CDR1 and CDR2 are MNHEY and SVGAGI. CDR3 in DNA: TGTGCCAGCGAACAGGGGAACTATGGCTACACCTTC. Its translation: CASEQGNYGYTF.

This chain uses TRBV6-6 with TRBJ1-1; unclear D gene. Germline assignment: CDR1 MNHNY and CDR2 SVGAGI (reference sequence). The CDR3 extends over 13 amino acids. Trimming stripped 2 bases from V and 3 bases from J, with 7 bases between. The CDR3 sequence: CASSYESDTEAFF. Written as DNA, the CDR3 is TGTGCCAGCAGTTACGAGTCGGACACTGAAGCTTTCTTT.

This sequence joins TRBV27 and TRBJ2-3, with 10 bases aligning to TRBD2. Germline CDR1 and CDR2: MNHEY and SMNVEV (reference sequence). CDR3 size: 16 residues. The V and J ends lost 1 base and 2 bases, in that order; junction bases with no gene match: 3. CDR3 loop: CASSLYLAGATDTQYF. The CDR3 DNA reads TGTGCCAGCAGTTTATACCTAGCGGGGGCCACAGATACGCAGTATTTT.

The V gene is TRBV5-1, the J gene TRBJ2-7, with D possibly TRBD1 on 5 matching bases. Germline loops: CDR1 SGHRS, CDR2 YFSETQ. V lost 5 bases to trimming and J lost 3 bases, with 15 bases between them. This CDR3 comprises 14 residues. The DNA for the CDR3 is TGCGCCAGCAGTTGGGGCGATCATGACTACGAGCAGTACTTC. The encoded protein is CASSWGDHDYEQYF.

The V gene is TRBV25-1, the J gene TRBJ1-1; tentatively, D is TRBD1 (5 bases). The CDR3 is 13 amino acids. Trimming took 1 base from V and 11 from J, leaving 14 bases between them. The V gene's germline CDR1 is MGHDK and CDR2 SYGVNS. CDR3 in amino acids: CASSESGRYMAFF. Written as DNA, the CDR3 is TGTGCCAGCAGTGAATCAGGGAGGTACATGGCTTTCTTT.

Only a few counts were recorded for this clone. The chain is built from TRBV19 and TRBJ1-3, with a possible D match to TRBD1 (5 bases). The germline V gene has CDR1 LNHDA and CDR2 SQIVND (reference sequence). Between the trimmed V and J ends, which lost 9 bases and 0 bases, there was a span of 9 bases. The CDR3 loop spans 13 amino acids. The CDR3 loop reads CASRQSSGNTIYF. CDR3 coding DNA: TGTGCCAGCAGACAGTCCTCTGGAAACACCATATATTTT.

The rearrangement links TRBV29-1 to TRBJ1-2, with a weak D call TRBD1 (5 bases). In germline, CDR1 is SQVTM, CDR2 ANQGSEA. The CDR3 has 17 amino acids. V lost 7 bases to trimming and J lost 0 bases, with 24 bases between them. The CDR3, as DNA: TGCAGCGCGGGGACCCTCTCCGTATCTTTTCCTAACTATGGCTACACCTTC. Protein: CSAGTLSVSFPNYGYTF.

V and J are TRBV6-6 and TRBJ2-7; D possibly corresponds to TRBD2 (6 bases). V lost 4 bases and J 4 bases, leaving 20 bases between the germline ends. The germline CDR1 and CDR2 sequences are MNHNY and SVGAGI (reference sequence). The length of the CDR3 is 16 residues. The CDR3, as DNA: TGTGCCAGCAGTTTTTCCGGGACTCAAACGGGATACGAGCAGTACTTC. Protein product: CASSFSGTQTGYEQYF.

The chain is built from TRBV5-1 and TRBJ2-3; 10 bases align to TRBD2. V trimming: 5 bases; J trimming: 3 bases; junction bases outside the gene matches: 15. This CDR3 region has 18 residues. Germline-derived CDR1 and CDR2 are SGHRS and YFSETQ. DNA for the CDR3: TGCGCCAGCAGTATTGGCTTTTCGGGACTAGCGTTTACAGATACGCAGTATTTT. Amino acids: CASSIGFSGLAFTDTQYF.

This clone was seen only once. V gene TRBV11-2 combines with J gene TRBJ1-6; 8 nucleotides line up with TRBD1. The CDR3 length is 16 residues. CDR1 SGHAT and CDR2 FQNNGV come from the germline V gene. With V trimmed by 6 bases and J by 10 bases, 14 bases remained unmatched. Here the CDR3 reads CASRVANQGASSPLHF. The CDR3 coding sequence is TGTGCCAGCAGAGTAGCCAACCAGGGGGCAAGCTCACCCCTCCACTTT.

CDR3 nucleotides: TGCAGCGTTCCGGACAGGGGGCACGATGGCTACACCTTC. This sequence encodes CSVPDRGHDGYTF. The chain carries TRBV29-1 and TRBJ1-2; 11 bases agree with TRBD1. The trim removed 5 bases at V and 6 bases at J, leaving 5 bases unmatched. Germline V gene lookup returns CDR1 SQVTM and CDR2 ANQGSEA. This CDR3 spans 13 amino acids.

The count of this clone is one. This chain links TRBV5-1 with TRBJ2-5, with unresolved D. The V end was cut by 2 bases, the J end by 2 bases, with 7 bases between. The germline gives CDR1 SGHRS, CDR2 YFSETQ. The CDR3 has 13 amino acids. The DNA of the CDR3 is TGCGCCAGCAGCTTAGGATTTCAAGAGACCCAGTACTTC. This translates into CASSLGFQETQYF.

This sequence joins TRBV4-1 and TRBJ2-1, with a possible D match to TRBD1 (6 bases). Trimming removed 4 bases at V and 7 bases at J, with 17 bases between. The CDR3 totals 15 residues. Looked up from germline, CDR1 is MGHRA and CDR2 is YSYEKL. In DNA, the CDR3 is TGCGCCAGCAGCCTGCACAGGGTGGGCCTTAATGAGCAGTTCTTC. Translation gives CASSLHRVGLNEQFF.

This clone was seen only once. The chain couples TRBV2 to TRBJ2-5; 7 bases map to TRBD1. The CDR3 totals 14 residues. Germline-derived CDR1 and CDR2 are SNHLY and FYNNEI. V gave up 5 bases and J gave up 4 bases; unmatched junction bases: 7. The chain's CDR3 is CASSLTGAAETQYF. The CDR3 DNA follows: TGTGCCAGCAGTCTTACAGGGGCAGCAGAGACCCAGTACTTC.

This rearrangement joins TRBV7-6 to TRBJ2-1; D gene ambiguous. V was pared by 2 bases and J by 2 bases, with 16 bases between. Germline loops: CDR1 SGHVS, CDR2 FNYEAQ. The CDR3 loop spans 17 amino acids. This CDR3 reads CASSLKLVSNAYNEQFF. CDR3 bases: TGTGCCAGCAGCTTAAAGCTGGTTTCGAACGCCTACAATGAGCAGTTCTTC.

This sequence joins TRBV7-9 and TRBJ1-5; no clear D. Trimming took off 0 bases at V and 7 bases at J, with 4 bases between the two ends. This CDR3 region has 12 residues. Germline lookup yields CDR1 SEHNR and CDR2 FQNEAQ (reference sequence). The CDR3 is CASSLAGQPQHF. DNA for the CDR3: TGTGCCAGCAGCTTAGCAGGACAGCCCCAGCATTTT.

V gene TRBV5-1 combines with J gene TRBJ2-3, with D possibly TRBD1 on 6 matching bases. Trimming stripped 6 bases from V and 0 bases from J, with 11 bases between. CDR1 SGHRS and CDR2 YFSETQ come from the germline V gene. The CDR3 length is 14 residues. The CDR3 loop is CASNRGGSTDTQYF. The CDR3 region has the DNA TGCGCCAGCAACCGAGGGGGTAGCACAGATACGCAGTATTTT. The full variable domain, with the rest looked up from reference TRBV5-1 and TRBJ2-3, is KAGVTQTPRYLIKTRGQQVTLSCSPISGHRSVSWYQQTPGQGLQFLFEYFSETQRNKGNFPGRFSGRQFSNSRSEMNVSTLELGDSALYLCASNRGGSTDTQYFGPGTRLTVL.

The chain recombines TRBV4-1 with TRBJ2-5; D possibly corresponds to TRBD2 (7 bases). This CDR3 has 12 residues. Trimming shortened V by 10 bases and J by 5 bases, and 14 bases separated the two germline ends. Germline V gives CDR1 MGHRA, CDR2 YSYEKL. CDR3 in amino acids: CATRGAGETQYF. CDR3 nucleotides: TGCGCCACACGGGGGGCGGGGGAGACCCAGTACTTC.

The V call is TRBV2, the J call TRBJ2-7, with 7 bases identical to TRBD1. V dropped 5 bases and J dropped 5; count of bases not matched to a gene: 9. The germline CDR1 and CDR2 sequences are SNHLY and FYNNEI. The CDR3 length is 14 residues. CDR3 region: CASSYRTGLNEQYF. DNA for the CDR3: TGTGCCAGCAGTTACCGGACAGGTCTTAACGAGCAGTACTTC.

The chain employs TRBV2 and TRBJ1-1; tentatively, D is TRBD1 (5 bases). Germline V gene data show CDR1 as SNHLY and CDR2 as FYNNEI. The length of the CDR3 is 13 residues. Trimming pared 6 bases from V and 6 bases from J, leaving 14 bases between. The CDR3 nucleotides are TGTGCCAGCAGGGACGGGGCCCGGGCTGAAGCTTTCTTT. Encoded protein: CASRDGARAEAFF.

This clone was seen more than once but under ten times. The chain carries TRBV6-1 and TRBJ1-5, with D perhaps matching TRBD1 (5 bases). Germline V gene data show CDR1 as MNHNS and CDR2 as SASEGT. The CDR3 is 14 residues long. V was pared by 2 bases and J by 7 bases, with 12 bases between. CDR3 DNA sequence: TGTGCCAGCAGTGAATGGGGGGGACGACAGCCCCAGCATTTT. Protein: CASSEWGGRQPQHF.

CDR3 in amino acids: CASSFYALSTEGRDTQYF. CDR3 nucleotide sequence: TGTGCCAGCAGCTTTTACGCCCTTTCGACTGAGGGACGAGATACGCAGTATTTT. The genes are TRBV7-2 and TRBJ2-3; tentatively, D is TRBD1 or TRBD2 (5 bases each). This CDR3 contains 18 residues. Trimming shortened V by 3 bases and J by 5 bases, and 24 bases separated the two germline ends. Per the germline V gene, CDR1 is SGHTA and CDR2 is FQGNSA.

The CDR3 loop reads CASSPLAGGQETQYF. The CDR3 nucleotides are TGTGCCAGCAGCCCATTAGCGGGGGGGCAAGAGACCCAGTACTTC. V is TRBV11-2 and J is TRBJ2-5, with 11 bases matching TRBD2. The CDR3 covers 15 residues. Germline V gene sequence: CDR1 SGHAT, CDR2 FQNNGV. V shed 5 bases and J 2 bases; nucleotides not matched to a gene: 4.

The chain links TRBV27 to TRBJ1-1, with 11 bases lining up with TRBD1. CDR1 and CDR2 (germline): MNHEY, SMNVEV (reference sequence). Trimming removed 5 bases from V and 4 bases from J; junction bases left unmatched: 12. The CDR3 length is 17 residues. CDR3 amino acids: CASSALGPGQGGTEAFF. The CDR3 nucleotides read TGTGCCAGCAGTGCACTCGGCCCGGGACAGGGGGGCACTGAAGCTTTCTTT.

This chain joins TRBV19 and TRBJ1-3, with a tentative D call TRBD1 (5 bases). Germline-derived CDR1 and CDR2 are LNHDA and SQIVND (reference sequence). This CDR3 comprises 14 residues. V lost 5 bases and J lost 1, with 9 bases in between. As DNA, the CDR3 is TGTGCCAGTAGTGCCCGACAGTCTGGAAACACCATATATTTT. Translating gives CASSARQSGNTIYF.